The rows below give T cell receptor beta chains drawn from one sample of a study of shared clonotypes between healthy human individuals. Using immunoSEQ multiplex PCR, the repertoire was profiled, and TCRdb retains in-frame clones only, with some absent. The repertoire consists of around 2.5 million clones, with over 85% occurring once and the leading ten covering approximately 0.35%. The specimen was naive CD4+ T cells from PBMCs. All receptors derive from a man in his late teens or twenties in good health. Some clones in this sample may be carry-over from other donors' samples. The CDR3 runs from the conserved cysteine through the conserved F or W. Each record gives: D gene, clone size, V gene, J gene, CDR3 DNA, CDR3 protein. A D gene is named only where the DNA matches it firmly. A row's size may be missing; if present it is once, few, many or a size class.

TRBD2	once	TRBV2	TRBJ2-7	TGTGCCAGCAGGGGATCGGGGCGGGAGCGATCCTACGAGCAGTACTTC	CASRGSGRERSYEQYF
TRBD1	.	TRBV6-1	TRBJ2-2	TGTGCCAGCAGTGTTGGACGCAACAGGGGGTTCAACACCGGGGAGCTGTTTTTT	CASSVGRNRGFNTGELFF
.	.	TRBV28	TRBJ2-7	TGTGCCAGCACGGATAAGTACGAGCAGTACTTC	CASTDKYEQYF
.	once	TRBV18	TRBJ1-5	TGTGCCAGCTCACCGATGAGGGTTGGGAATCAGCCCCAGCATTTT	CASSPMRVGNQPQHF
.	.	TRBV6-5	TRBJ2-5	TGTGCCAGCTCAGCGGGTCCAGAGACCCAGTACTTC	CASSAGPETQYF
TRBD1	.	TRBV7-2	TRBJ1-1	TGTGCCAGCAGCTTAGCGGGGACAGGGAGACGCGGGGCTGAAGCTTTCTTT	CASSLAGTGRRGAEAFF
.	.	TRBV18	TRBJ2-2	TGTGCCAGCTCACCAGACCAGGGGAGAGTCGCCGGGGAGCTGTTTTTT	CASSPDQGRVAGELFF
.	.	TRBV5-1	TRBJ1-4	TGCGCCAGCAGCTTCCACAGAGATGAAAAACTGTTTTTT	CASSFHRDEKLFF
.	.	TRBV7-9	TRBJ1-3	TGTGCCAGCAGCTTAGAGTGGGGGACTGGAAACACCATATATTTT	CASSLEWGTGNTIYF
.	.	TRBV6-6	TRBJ1-5	TGTGCCAGCAGTTACTCAGGGGTCGGTCAGCCCCAGCATTTT	CASSYSGVGQPQHF
.	.	TRBV10-2	TRBJ2-1	TGCGCCACCTCCCTCGGCGCAAACTCCTACAATGAGCAGTTCTTC	CATSLGANSYNEQFF
TRBD2	.	TRBV29-1	TRBJ2-7	TGCAGCGTGCCTATCACGAACCTAGCGGAGGGGCTAGGCGAGCAGTACTTC	CSVPITNLAEGLGEQYF
.	.	TRBV7-3	TRBJ2-2	TGTGCCAGCAGCTTAACGTCCGCCGGGGAGCTGTTTTTT	CASSLTSAGELFF
TRBD2	.	TRBV28	TRBJ2-1	TGTGCCAGCAGGAAACCGGGACTAGCGGCCTCTACACTAGGGGAGCAGTTCTTC	CASRKPGLAASTLGEQFF
TRBD1	.	TRBV29-1	TRBJ2-7	TGCAGCGTTGCATTAGGACAGGTGAGCTCCTACGAGCAGTACTTC	CSVALGQVSSYEQYF
.	few	TRBV28	TRBJ1-5	TGTGCCAGCGTTCCGTGGTTGGTGAACCAGCCCCAGCATTTT	CASVPWLVNQPQHF
.	.	TRBV18	TRBJ2-3	TGTGCCAGCTCACCACCGTCTGCAGATACGCAGTATTTT	CASSPPSADTQYF
.	few	TRBV6-5	TRBJ2-5	TGTGCCAGCAGTTACGGGCCTCAAGAGACCCAGTACTTC	CASSYGPQETQYF
TRBD1	.	TRBV7-2	TRBJ1-4	TGTGCCAGCAGCTTAGGACAGGGGAATGAAAAACTGTTTTTT	CASSLGQGNEKLFF
TRBD1	.	TRBV5-1	TRBJ2-7	TGCGCCAGCAGACAAGATCGCCCGGGACAGGGGAGCTACGAGCAGTACTTC	CASRQDRPGQGSYEQYF
TRBD1	.	TRBV7-3	TRBJ1-1	TGTGCCAGCAGTCCCGACAGGGTAAGCACTGAAGCTTTCTTT	CASSPDRVSTEAFF
TRBD2	.	TRBV27	TRBJ2-1	TGTGCCAGCACCTTAGGGTGGGGGGGGTACAATGAGCAGTTCTTC	CASTLGWGGYNEQFF
.	.	TRBV19	TRBJ2-2	TGTGCCAGTAGTATTGTGGGGGCCGGGGAGCTGTTTTTT	CASSIVGAGELFF